This T cell receptor beta chain came from a study of T-cell memory formation after mild COVID-19. TCRdb independently ran MiXCR on the 5' RACE reads; one entry per CDR3 protein. The data hold about 340,000 distinct CDR3 sequences, with about 16% observed a single time. The sequenced sample consisted of PBMCs or a T cell subset sorted from them (not recorded which). This TCR was sampled from a man between 18 and 29 years old who had mild COVID-19 (a few samples of this study predate the infection). Cell type and time point are not known.

CDR3 amino acids: CASSLKGAGEQYV. DNA of the CDR3: TGTGCCAGCAGTTTAAAGGGGGCCGGGGAGCAGTACGTC. This chain uses TRBV27 with TRBJ2-7, with 7 bases that match TRBD1. This CDR3 has 13 amino acids. Looked up from germline, CDR1 is MNHEY and CDR2 is SMNVEV (reference sequence). V lost 2 bases, J lost 7 bases, and 5 bases stayed unmatched.